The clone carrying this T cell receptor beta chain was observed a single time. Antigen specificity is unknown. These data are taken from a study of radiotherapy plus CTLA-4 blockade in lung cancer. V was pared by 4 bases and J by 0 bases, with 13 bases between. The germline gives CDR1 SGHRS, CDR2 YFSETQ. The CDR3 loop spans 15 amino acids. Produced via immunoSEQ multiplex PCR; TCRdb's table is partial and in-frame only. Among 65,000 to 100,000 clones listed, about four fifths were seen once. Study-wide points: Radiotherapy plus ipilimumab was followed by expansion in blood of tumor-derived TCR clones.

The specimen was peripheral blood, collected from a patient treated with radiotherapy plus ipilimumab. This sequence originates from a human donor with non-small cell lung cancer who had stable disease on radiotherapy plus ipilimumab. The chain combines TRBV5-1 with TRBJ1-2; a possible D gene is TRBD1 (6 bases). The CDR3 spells CASSKDRRTNYGYTF. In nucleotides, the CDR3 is TGCGCCAGCAGCAAAGACAGGCGAACTAACTATGGCTACACCTTC. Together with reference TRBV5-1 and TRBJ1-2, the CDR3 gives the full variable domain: KAGVTQTPRYLIKTRGQQVTLSCSPISGHRSVSWYQQTPGQGLQFLFEYFSETQRNKGNFPGRFSGRQFSNSRSEMNVSTLELGDSALYLCASSKDRRTNYGYTFGSGTRLTVV.